Each of the 30 T cell receptor beta chains below was sequenced from the same sample in a study of shared clonotypes between healthy human individuals. The method was immunoSEQ multiplex PCR; TCRdb's version includes in-frame clones alone and lacks a portion of them. The data show around 940,000 clones, with approximately 80% seen just once and around 1.4% held by the top ten. Sequencing was done on a sample of memory CD4+ T cells sorted from blood. Described subset: CD45RA-negative fraction. Every receptor here comes from a young man in good health.

J is TRBJ1-5 and V is TRBV27, with no clear D. CDR1 is MNHEY, CDR2 SMNVEV, per germline (reference sequence). Trimming took 5 bases from V and 5 from J, leaving 10 bases between them. The CDR3 runs 13 residues. The CDR3 sequence: CASSIRGDQPQHF. For the CDR3, the DNA is TGTGCCAGCAGTATCCGCGGAGATCAGCCCCAGCATTTT.

This chain connects TRBV11-2 to TRBJ2-1; the match to TRBD1 covers 10 bases. V shed 0 bases and J 6 bases; nucleotides not matched to a gene: 5. CDR3 size: 16 residues. Germline loops: CDR1 SGHAT, CDR2 FQNNGV. DNA for the CDR3: TGTGCCAGCAGCTTAGAACCCCGGACAGGGGGCAATGAGCAGTTCTTC. This translates into CASSLEPRTGGNEQFF.

In its sample, this clone was seen a few times. A junction end diverges from the germline sequence, so it may reflect a read error. Other DNA sequences in this sample translate to the same CDR3. The chain couples TRBV7-7 to TRBJ1-1, with 9 nucleotides matching TRBD1. Germline CDR1 and CDR2: SSHAT and FNYEAQ (reference sequence). The CDR3 contains 13 residues. The CDR3 region is CASSLGQGTEAFF. CDR3 nucleotide sequence: TGTGCTAGCAGCCTTGGACAGGGGACTGAAGCTTTCTTT.

The chain joins TRBV9 to TRBJ2-1; tentative D call: TRBD1 (6 bases). Per the germline V gene, CDR1 is SGDLS and CDR2 is YYNGEE. The CDR3 spans 14 residues. Trimming cost V 3 bases and J 3 bases, with 10 bases left between them. The CDR3, as DNA: TGTGCCAGCAGCGAGAGGGGGAACTACAATGAGCAGTTCTTC. Encoded protein: CASSERGNYNEQFF.

This chain connects TRBV11-3 to TRBJ2-2, with TRBD2 as a possible D gene (5 bases). Germline V gene data show CDR1 as SGHNT and CDR2 as YENEEA. The CDR3 spans 15 residues. V was cut by 3 bases and J by 4 bases, with 12 bases left in between. CDR3 residues: CASSLVGSPTGELFF. The DNA for the CDR3 is TGTGCCAGCAGCTTGGTGGGGAGCCCCACCGGGGAGCTGTTTTTT.

The chain combines TRBV11-3 with TRBJ2-7; either TRBD1 or TRBD2 may fit D (5 bases each). Germline loops: CDR1 SGHNT, CDR2 YENEEA. The CDR3 consists of 15 residues. The ends were cut back, 4 bases at V and 0 bases at J, with 13 bases in the middle. The CDR3, as DNA: TGTGCCAGCAGCTGGGGACCTTCGAGCTCCTACGAGCAGTACTTC. This codes for CASSWGPSSSYEQYF.

V usage is TRBV5-7 and J usage is TRBJ2-1; TRBD1 matches at 7 bases. TRBV5-7 is placed among ORFs of uncertain function. This CDR3 region has 14 residues. After removal of 4 bases from V and 2 bases from J, the junction contained 3 bases not matched to a gene. This CDR3 is CASSNGTAYNEQFF. In DNA form, the CDR3 reads TGTGCCAGCAGCAACGGGACAGCCTACAATGAGCAGTTCTTC.

CDR3 sequence reads: CASSGDSQETQYF. The CDR3, as DNA: TGTGCCAGCAGCGGGGACAGCCAAGAGACCCAGTACTTC. The chain is built from TRBV2 and TRBJ2-5; TRBD1 agrees at 7 bases. The germline V gene has CDR1 SNHLY and CDR2 FYNNEI. The CDR3 consists of 13 residues. V was clipped by 6 bases and J by 1 base; unmatched bases: 2.

A remark on this clone: The junction does not match germline at one end; this may be a read error. The CDR3 region has the DNA TGTGCCAGCTCACAAACCTCCGTACCGGGACCGCTAGTGTTT. Amino acids: CASSQTSVPGPLVF. V is TRBV18 and J is TRBJ1-5, with D perhaps matching TRBD1 (5 bases). Germline V gives CDR1 KGHSH, CDR2 LQKENI. The CDR3 has 14 residues. The full variable domain, with the rest looked up from reference TRBV18 and TRBJ1-5, is NAGVMQNPRHLVRRRGQEARLRCSPMKGHSHVYWYRQLPEEGLKFMVYLQKENIIDESGMPKERFSAEFPKEGPSILRIQQVVRGDSAAYFCASSQTSVPGPLVFGDGTRLSIL.

This clone was detected only a few times. This rearrangement joins TRBV29-1 to TRBJ1-2; D is possibly TRBD1 (5 bases). V was shortened by 4 bases and J by 6 bases, with 12 bases between the two germline ends. Germline V gene sequence: CDR1 SQVTM, CDR2 ANQGSEA. This CDR3 comprises 12 residues. CDR3 in DNA: TGCAGCGTTGCGAGGCAGGGCCATGGCTACACCTTC. Translation: CSVARQGHGYTF.

A note on this clone: At the DNA level, this CDR3 is encoded by other sequences in the same sample as well. V usage is TRBV5-4 and J usage is TRBJ2-7; 10 nucleotides agree with TRBD1. There are 15 residues in the CDR3. V shed 0 bases, J shed 3 bases, and the junction held 3 bases outside the gene matches. CDR1 is SGHNT and CDR2 is YYREEE in the germline V gene (reference sequence). This CDR3 reads CASSLVGTGDYEQYF. The CDR3 DNA is TGTGCCAGCAGCTTGGTAGGGACAGGGGACTACGAGCAGTACTTC.

V is TRBV5-4 and J is TRBJ1-1, with a tentative D call TRBD1 (5 bases). V lost 1 base and J 1 base, leaving 11 bases between the germline ends. Per germline, CDR1 SGHNT and CDR2 YYREEE (reference sequence). This CDR3 is 15 amino acids long. Here the CDR3 reads CASSLFGHRNTEAFF. The DNA for the CDR3 is TGTGCCAGCAGCTTGTTTGGACACAGGAACACTGAAGCTTTCTTT.

This clone was recorded once. The V gene is TRBV5-1, the J gene TRBJ2-7; possibly TRBD2 for D (6 bases). The CDR3 runs 11 residues. V lost 7 bases and J 4 bases, leaving 9 bases between the germline ends. CDR1 is SGHRS, CDR2 YFSETQ, per germline. The CDR3 sequence: CASAGGYEQYF. CDR3 DNA sequence: TGCGCCAGCGCCGGGGGTTACGAGCAGTACTTC.

This rearrangement joins TRBV2 to TRBJ2-5; TRBD2 aligns across 11 bases. The CDR3 extends over 15 amino acids. Losses at the gene ends were 6 bases for V and 5 bases for J; bases not matched to a gene: 8. CDR1 and CDR2 from the germline V gene are SNHLY and FYNNEI. The CDR3 loop reads CASRRVSGGAETQYF. The CDR3 DNA is TGTGCCAGCAGGCGGGTTAGCGGGGGGGCGGAGACCCAGTACTTC.

The chain has TRBV5-1 and TRBJ2-3, with TRBD2 matching over 12 bases. The junction had 5 bases not matched to a gene; V was cut back by 4 bases and J by 2 bases. The CDR3 is 16 residues long. Germline assignment: CDR1 SGHRS and CDR2 YFSETQ. This CDR3 reads CASSLGLAGITDTQYF. CDR3 DNA sequence: TGCGCCAGCAGCCTAGGACTAGCGGGAATCACAGATACGCAGTATTTT.

This chain joins TRBV25-1 and TRBJ2-5, with 8 bases lining up with TRBD1. The germline CDR1 and CDR2 sequences are MGHDK and SYGVNS. The CDR3 runs to 16 residues. The J segment lost 2 bases and the V segment lost 2 bases, leaving 7 bases of the junction unmatched. The CDR3 coding sequence is TGTGCCAGCAGTGAACCCCGACAGGGGTCGCAAGAGACCCAGTACTTC. It encodes CASSEPRQGSQETQYF.

The chain employs TRBV6-5 and TRBJ1-1; D uncertain. The CDR3 loop spans 13 amino acids. Germline CDR1 MNHEY, CDR2 SVGAGI. V lost 6 bases and J lost 0, with 8 bases in between. The CDR3 sequence: CASRRWVNTEAFF. The CDR3 region has the DNA TGTGCCAGCAGGCGGTGGGTGAACACTGAAGCTTTCTTT.

This clone was seen a single time. The chain couples TRBV4-1 to TRBJ2-7; D is uncertain. CDR3 length: 15 amino acids. Per the germline V gene, CDR1 is MGHRA and CDR2 is YSYEKL. V was cut by 1 base and J by 0 bases, with 10 bases left in between. The CDR3 reads CASSQVASNSYEQYF. CDR3 bases: TGCGCCAGCAGCCAAGTAGCCTCCAACTCCTACGAGCAGTACTTC.

This rearrangement joins TRBV11-2 to TRBJ1-4, with TRBD1 matching over 8 bases. Per the germline V gene, CDR1 is SGHAT and CDR2 is FQNNGV. There are 15 residues in the CDR3. J lost 7 bases, V lost 1 base, and 5 bases had no gene match. The CDR3 DNA reads as TGTGCCAGCAGCTTAGGGACAGGGTTTAGTGAAAAACTGTTTTTT. Its translation: CASSLGTGFSEKLFF.

This sequence joins TRBV9 and TRBJ1-5; D unclear. The CDR3 spans 15 residues. Germline V lookup: CDR1 SGDLS, CDR2 YYNGEE. V was pared by 3 bases and J by 1 base, with 11 bases between. CDR3 residues: CASSAGVTSNQPQHF. CDR3 sequence (DNA): TGTGCCAGCAGCGCCGGGGTGACCAGCAATCAGCCCCAGCATTTT.

This clone appeared a few times. The V and J genes are TRBV5-6 and TRBJ2-1; 12 bases are a match to TRBD2. V lost 4 bases and J lost 4; bases outside the gene matches: 6. Germline V CDR1 and CDR2: SGHDT, YYEEEE. The CDR3 runs to 16 residues. CDR3 protein: CASSPLLAGGYNEQFF. The CDR3 DNA follows: TGTGCCAGCAGCCCCCTACTAGCGGGAGGTTACAATGAGCAGTTCTTC. The whole variable domain, remainder taken from reference TRBV5-6 and TRBJ2-1, is DAGVTQSPTHLIKTRGQQVTLRCSPKSGHDTVSWYQQALGQGPQFIFQYYEEEERQRGNFPDRFSGHQFPNYSSELNVNALLLGDSALYLCASSPLLAGGYNEQFFGPGTRLTVL.

A single count supports this clone. The gene calls are TRBV7-8 and TRBJ1-5; D is unclear. The CDR3 length is 17 residues. Trimming left V 3 bases short and J 1 base short, with 16 bases between. Germline CDR1 SGHVS, CDR2 FQNEAQ. CDR3 coding DNA: TGTGCCAGCAGCTTTACTGGGAACGTCGAAAGCAATCAGCCCCAGCATTTT. Its protein is CASSFTGNVESNQPQHF.

Only one count was recorded for this clone. This chain connects TRBV4-2 to TRBJ2-5; TRBD1 or TRBD2 may be the D gene (5 bases each). The J call is in doubt because the DNA end fits TRBJ2-7 better. From germline, CDR1 is LGHNA and CDR2 YNFKEQ. The CDR3 runs to 14 residues. CDR3 residues: CASSQVGDLYEQYF. The CDR3 nucleotides are TGTGCCAGCAGCCAAGTAGGGGACCTCTACGAGCAGTACTTC.

The sample holds many counts of this clone. This chain connects TRBV30 to TRBJ1-6; maybe TRBD1 (6 bases). This CDR3 comprises 14 residues. Trimming cost V 0 bases and J 7 bases, with 10 bases left between them. Germline lookup yields CDR1 GTSNPN and CDR2 SVGIG (reference sequence). Here the CDR3 DNA reads TGTGCCTGGAGTGTTATTAGGGGGAATTCACCCCTCCACTTT. This sequence encodes CAWSVIRGNSPLHF.

V usage is TRBV6-5 and J usage is TRBJ2-2; 7 bases map to TRBD1. The length of the CDR3 is 15 residues. From germline, CDR1 is MNHEY and CDR2 SVGAGI. Trimming at V came to 2 bases and at J to 4 bases, leaving 4 bases not matched to a gene. The CDR3 loop is CASSYDRVPTGELFF. The CDR3 DNA reads as TGTGCCAGCAGTTACGACAGGGTTCCCACCGGGGAGCTGTTTTTT.

J is TRBJ2-5 and V is TRBV7-9, with D perhaps matching TRBD2 (6 bases). Germline V CDR1 and CDR2: SEHNR, FQNEAQ (reference sequence). The CDR3 totals 15 residues. Trimming removed 0 bases at V and 5 bases at J, with 13 bases between. CDR3 protein: CASSLALSGFETQYF. The CDR3 region has the DNA TGTGCCAGCAGCTTAGCTCTTAGCGGTTTTGAGACCCAGTACTTC.

This clone was seen a few times. The chain is built from TRBV7-2 and TRBJ1-4; D uncertain. This CDR3 is built from 15 residues. Trimming left V 1 base short and J 6 bases short, with 12 bases between. Germline V gene lookup returns CDR1 SGHTA and CDR2 FQGNSA. CDR3 in DNA: TGTGCCAGCAGCTTAGAAGGCTATCAGCATGAAAAACTGTTTTTT. It yields the protein CASSLEGYQHEKLFF.

This chain links TRBV2 with TRBJ2-1, with TRBD1 matching 8 bases. The germline V gene encodes CDR1 SNHLY and CDR2 FYNNEI. V was pared by 6 bases and J by 9 bases, with 13 bases of the junction left unmatched. This CDR3 has 15 amino acids. The CDR3 loop is CASSRDRGSGSEQFF. The CDR3 DNA is TGTGCCAGCAGCCGAGACAGGGGTTCGGGTAGTGAGCAGTTCTTC.

The chain is built from TRBV7-9 and TRBJ2-2; D is unresolved. The CDR3 has 17 amino acids. Trimming cost V 5 bases and J 6 bases, with 22 bases left between them. Germline CDR1 is SEHNR and CDR2 is FQNEAQ (reference sequence). In DNA form, the CDR3 reads TGTGCCAGCAGCCCTAGTATTAGTAGTGGAGTTTCCGGGGAGCTGTTTTTT. It translates to CASSPSISSGVSGELFF. Full variable domain (remainder filled in from reference TRBV7-9 and TRBJ2-2): DTGVSQNPRHKITKRGQNVTFRCDPISEHNRLYWYRQTLGQGPEFLTYFQNEAQLEKSRLLSDRFSAERPKGSFSTLEIQRTEQGDSAMYLCASSPSISSGVSGELFFGEGSRLTVL.

Concerning this clone itself: Additional DNA sequences in this sample encode the identical CDR3. The chain is built from TRBV5-1 and TRBJ2-5, with 14 bases aligning to TRBD2. The CDR3 runs 16 residues. From germline, CDR1 is SGHRS and CDR2 YFSETQ. After removal of 4 bases from V and 4 bases from J, the junction contained 6 bases not matched to a gene. The CDR3 reads CASSPGTSGSGETQYF. In DNA, the CDR3 is TGCGCCAGCAGCCCCGGGACTAGCGGGAGTGGAGAGACCCAGTACTTC.